What follows are 29 T cell receptor beta chains derived from one specimen sequenced in a study of T cells in Graves' hyperthyroidism and ophthalmopathy. Researchers took RNA transcripts and amplified the TCR beta CDR3 regions from them. Researchers ran a first-round RT-PCR on the TCR CDR3 using the HTBI primer set. TCRdb redid the calling of the multiplex PCR reads with MiXCR, one entry per CDR3 protein. The sample carries 500,000 to 650,000 distinct CDR3 sequences, about 45% recorded once. The sample taken for sequencing was peripheral blood or thyroid tissue (not recorded which). The receptors here all came from an adult woman with Graves' disease, either hyperthyroidism or ophthalmopathy (not recorded which).

A note on this clonotype: The junction departs from germline at one end; a sequencing error may be responsible. The rearrangement joins TRBV7-6 to TRBJ2-5; 8 nucleotides match TRBD1. From germline, CDR1 is SGHVS and CDR2 FNYEAQ. The CDR3 sequence is 18 residues long. Written as DNA, the CDR3 is TGTGCTAGCAGCCCCGGCAGCGGCGGAGGACAGGGCGCGGAGACCCAGTACTTC. It yields the protein CASSPGSGGGQGAETQYF.

This clonotype was recorded once. The chain carries TRBV5-6 and TRBJ1-1; TRBD1 agrees at 9 bases. The CDR3 loop spans 15 amino acids. V shed 5 bases, J shed 1 base, and the junction held 6 bases outside the gene matches. The germline CDR1 and CDR2 sequences are SGHDT and YYEEEE. The CDR3 protein is CASSRHRGQNTEAFF. The DNA of the CDR3 is TGTGCCAGCAGTCGACACAGGGGGCAGAACACTGAAGCTTTCTTT.

As DNA, the CDR3 is TGCGCCAGCCGGGCGGCTGTTGAGCAGTTCTTC. As protein: CASRAAVEQFF. The chain employs TRBV10-2 and TRBJ2-1; no firm D call. V was pared by 8 bases and J by 9 bases, with 11 bases between. In germline, CDR1 is WSHSY, CDR2 SAAADI. The CDR3 contains 11 residues.

V usage is TRBV10-3 and J usage is TRBJ1-6, with D hard to call. This CDR3 has 14 amino acids. Trimming took 4 bases from V and 8 from J, leaving 12 bases between them. Germline CDR1 ENHRY, CDR2 SYGVKD. The CDR3 sequence: CAISGAGRDSPLHF. In DNA, the CDR3 is TGTGCCATCAGTGGAGCTGGACGGGATTCACCCCTCCACTTT.

The V gene is TRBV7-9, the J gene TRBJ2-7, with no clear D. CDR3 size: 11 residues. V lost 1 base, J lost 6 bases, and 4 bases lay in between. Germline V gene data show CDR1 as SEHNR and CDR2 as FQNEAQ (reference sequence). The CDR3 DNA is TGTGCCAGCAGCTTAGGAACCGAGCAGTACTTC. Its protein product is CASSLGTEQYF.

The sample holds a few counts of this clonotype. The rearrangement links TRBV29-1 to TRBJ2-5; 8 bases match TRBD2. This CDR3 spans 17 amino acids. Germline V gene data show CDR1 as SQVTM and CDR2 as ANQGSEA. V lost 2 bases and J lost 5; bases outside the gene matches: 16. CDR3 region: CSVELGLTGTRWETQYF. The CDR3 region has the DNA TGCAGCGTTGAATTAGGGCTCACCGGGACTAGGTGGGAGACCCAGTACTTC. Variable domain in full (rest from reference TRBV29-1 and TRBJ2-5): SAVISQKPSRDICQRGTSLTIQCQVDSQVTMMFWYRQQPGQSLTLIATANQGSEATYESGFVIDKFPISRPNLTFSTLTVSNMSPEDSSIYLCSVELGLTGTRWETQYFGPGTRLLVL.

At least ten counts were recorded for this clonotype. CDR3 amino acids: CSVELSSGRAPQYF. CDR3 nucleotides: TGCAGCGTTGAATTGAGTAGCGGGAGGGCCCCCCAGTACTTC. The chain couples TRBV29-1 to TRBJ2-5; 11 nucleotides agree with TRBD2. The V segment lost 2 bases and the J segment 9 bases; nucleotides outside the gene matches: 8. The CDR3 loop spans 14 amino acids. The germline gives CDR1 SQVTM, CDR2 ANQGSEA.

This clonotype was observed at least ten times. V and J are TRBV9 and TRBJ2-2, with TRBD2 matching over 10 bases. CDR1 and CDR2 from the germline V gene are SGDLS and YYNGEE. The CDR3 totals 16 residues. V shed 2 bases, J shed 9 bases, and the junction held 10 bases outside the gene matches. Written as DNA, the CDR3 is TGTGCCAGCAGCGTTGCTAGCGGGAGAGCCCACCGGGAGCTGTTTTTT. Its protein is CASSVASGRAHRELFF.

This clonotype was observed many times. The chain couples TRBV4-1 to TRBJ1-2; D not certain. Germline V gene data show CDR1 as MGHRA and CDR2 as YSYEKL. The CDR3 has 13 residues. Deletions cut 0 bases from V and 3 bases from J, with 5 bases between. The CDR3 DNA follows: TGCGCCAGCAGCCAAGATAGGGACTATGGCTACACCTTC. It specifies CASSQDRDYGYTF.

This clonotype has more than one count but fewer than ten. The V and J genes are TRBV12-3 or TRBV12-4 and TRBJ2-2; no clear D gene. V gave up 7 bases and J gave up 9 bases, with 21 bases separating them. CDR3 length: 15 amino acids. CDR3 residues: CASTLPRSHGRELFF. CDR3 DNA: TGTGCCAGCACCCTCCCTAGGTCCCATGGCAGGGAGCTGTTTTTT.

This clonotype was observed many times. This sequence joins TRBV7-9 and TRBJ1-2; weak D call: TRBD1 (5 bases). This CDR3 comprises 16 residues. Looked up from germline, CDR1 is SEHNR and CDR2 is FQNEAQ (reference sequence). V was clipped by 4 bases and J by 4 bases, with 19 bases between them. The CDR3 nucleotides read TGTGCCAGCAGCTATAGGACCGACAGAGTCCTCTATGGCTACACCTTC. This gives the protein CASSYRTDRVLYGYTF. The entire variable domain, with the rest obtained from reference TRBV7-9 and TRBJ1-2, is as follows: DTGVSQNPRHKITKRGQNVTFRCDPISEHNRLYWYRQTLGQGPEFLTYFQNEAQLEKSRLLSDRFSAERPKGSFSTLEIQRTEQGDSAMYLCASSYRTDRVLYGYTFGSGTRLTVV.

This chain joins TRBV2 and TRBJ1-2, with unresolved D. The germline V gene encodes CDR1 SNHLY and CDR2 FYNNEI. This CDR3 is built from 13 residues. V lost 8 bases to trimming and J lost 0 bases, with 10 bases between them. This chain's CDR3 is CASGKTANYGYTF. For the CDR3, the DNA is TGTGCCAGCGGGAAAACAGCTAACTATGGCTACACCTTC.

This chain uses TRBV7-9 with TRBJ1-5; possibly TRBD1 for D (5 bases). Germline loops: CDR1 SEHNR, CDR2 FQNEAQ (reference sequence). The CDR3 is made up of 15 amino acids. V lost 2 bases, J lost 7 bases, and 15 bases lay in between. CDR3 in DNA: TGTGCCAGCAGCTTATCCCTAGGGACGGGCCAGCCCCAGCATTTT. It translates to CASSLSLGTGQPQHF.

The chain recombines TRBV20-1 with TRBJ2-2; D remains unclear. Germline CDR1 and CDR2: DFQATT and SNEGSKA (reference sequence). CDR3 length: 13 residues. Between the trimmed V and J ends, which lost 6 bases and 1 base, there was a span of 9 bases. CDR3: CSAPPENTGELFF. The CDR3 DNA reads as TGCAGTGCCCCACCCGAGAACACCGGGGAGCTGTTTTTT.

This clonotype was seen ten or more times. The rearrangement links TRBV7-2 to TRBJ2-7, with 12 positions matching TRBD2. With V trimmed by 0 bases and J by 2 bases, 2 bases remained unmatched. The length of the CDR3 is 16 residues. Per germline, CDR1 SGHTA and CDR2 FQGNSA. The CDR3 here is CASSLALAGGPYEQYF. The CDR3 nucleotides are TGTGCCAGCAGCTTAGCCCTAGCGGGAGGGCCCTACGAGCAGTACTTC.

This chain joins TRBV7-9 and TRBJ2-7; 11 positions match TRBD2. The J segment lost 5 bases and the V segment lost 5 bases, leaving 8 bases of the junction unmatched. The CDR3 has 15 residues. Germline loops: CDR1 SEHNR, CDR2 FQNEAQ (reference sequence). Here the CDR3 reads CASSRLAGGVDEQYF. CDR3 DNA: TGTGCCAGCAGCCGTCTAGCGGGAGGCGTCGACGAGCAGTACTTC. The whole variable domain, remainder taken from reference TRBV7-9 and TRBJ2-7, is DTGVSQNPRHKITKRGQNVTFRCDPISEHNRLYWYRQTLGQGPEFLTYFQNEAQLEKSRLLSDRFSAERPKGSFSTLEIQRTEQGDSAMYLCASSRLAGGVDEQYFGPGTRLTVT.

In its sample, this clonotype was seen many times. The rearrangement joins TRBV6-6 to TRBJ1-5; 8 bases fit TRBD1. CDR1 is MNHNY and CDR2 is SVGAGI in the germline V gene (reference sequence). This CDR3 comprises 13 residues. After removal of 6 bases from V and 7 bases from J, the junction contained 5 bases not matched to a gene. The CDR3 nucleotides read TGTGCCAGCAGAAACTCAGGGGGCCAGCCCCAGCATTTT. Amino acid sequence: CASRNSGGQPQHF.

A note on this clonotype: A much larger clone is a single base away; this may be a read error. The chain joins TRBV5-4 to TRBJ2-5; the match to TRBD2 covers 14 bases. The CDR3 spans 19 residues. CDR1 and CDR2 from the germline V gene are SGHNT and YYREEE (reference sequence). V gave up 5 bases and J gave up 1 base; unmatched junction bases: 13. CDR3 DNA sequence: TGTGCCAGCAGGGGGGGACTAGCGGGAGTGCGGTACCTCCAAGAGACCCAGTACTTC. Translating gives CASRGGLAGVRYLQETQYF.

The J gene is TRBJ2-5, the V gene TRBV9; tentative D call: TRBD2 (5 bases). The CDR3 is 16 residues long. Germline V gives CDR1 SGDLS, CDR2 YYNGEE. Trimming removed 7 bases at V and 5 bases at J, with 24 bases between. The CDR3 DNA sequence: TGTGCCAGCTCACCACTTGGAGGCGCAAGGGATGAGACCCAGTACTTC. Its translation is CASSPLGGARDETQYF.

This clonotype was detected once. The V and J genes are TRBV7-9 and TRBJ1-5; D not resolved. This CDR3 is 13 amino acids long. The ends were cut back, 5 bases at V and 5 bases at J, with 10 bases in the middle. Germline V CDR1 and CDR2: SEHNR, FQNEAQ (reference sequence). CDR3 coding DNA: TGTGCCAGCAGCCCATGGGCAGATCAGCCCCAGCATTTT. Amino acid sequence: CASSPWADQPQHF.

V is TRBV7-6 and J is TRBJ2-7; TRBD1 is a possible D gene (6 bases). The CDR3 runs to 14 residues. V lost 5 bases and J 2 bases, leaving 13 bases between the germline ends. Germline-derived CDR1 and CDR2 are SGHVS and FNYEAQ. CDR3 amino acids: CASSPGTNPYEQYF. CDR3 DNA sequence: TGTGCCAGCAGCCCCGGGACAAACCCCTACGAGCAGTACTTC.

The V call is TRBV10-2, the J call TRBJ2-6, with TRBD1 matching over 12 bases. CDR3 length: 19 amino acids. Germline CDR1 is WSHSY and CDR2 is SAAADI. Trimming at V came to 3 bases and at J to 4 bases, leaving 10 bases not matched to a gene. CDR3 coding DNA: TGCGCCAGCAGTGACTCCGGGACAGGGGGCGGGAGAGGGGCCAACGTCCTGACTTTC. Protein sequence: CASSDSGTGGGRGANVLTF.

This clonotype was found many times. The chain links TRBV29-1 to TRBJ1-1; D unresolved. The CDR3 is made up of 14 amino acids. Germline CDR1 and CDR2: SQVTM and ANQGSEA. Deletions cut 2 bases from V and 0 bases from J, with 10 bases between. In nucleotides, the CDR3 is TGCAGCGTTGAAACTAGGCAGCTGAACACTGAAGCTTTCTTT. Translated: CSVETRQLNTEAFF.

The chain couples TRBV5-6 to TRBJ2-2, with no clear D. The ends were cut back, 5 bases at V and 3 bases at J, with 14 bases in the middle. The germline gives CDR1 SGHDT, CDR2 YYEEEE. The CDR3 runs 15 residues. Here the CDR3 reads CASRTDLSYTGELFF. CDR3 bases: TGTGCCAGCAGAACGGACCTATCATACACCGGGGAGCTGTTTTTT.

This clonotype appeared many times. V gene TRBV5-1 combines with J gene TRBJ2-5, with 8 bases identical to TRBD2. J was trimmed by 1 base and V by 3 bases; bases with no gene match: 5. Looked up from germline, CDR1 is SGHRS and CDR2 is YFSETQ. The CDR3 runs 15 residues. Here the CDR3 DNA reads TGCGCCAGCAGCTCGGCGGGAGGAAGCCAAGAGACCCAGTACTTC. This codes for CASSSAGGSQETQYF.

The gene calls are TRBV20-1 and TRBJ2-5; D possibly corresponds to TRBD2 (5 bases). Germline-derived CDR1 and CDR2 are DFQATT and SNEGSKA (reference sequence). V shed 3 bases and J shed 5 bases, with 13 bases lying between them. The CDR3 spans 13 residues. The CDR3 DNA sequence: TGCAGTGCTAGGGCGAGCGGTTACGAGACCCAGTACTTC. Residues: CSARASGYETQYF.

The V call is TRBV20-1, the J call TRBJ1-1; D ambiguous. CDR1 DFQATT and CDR2 SNEGSKA come from the germline V gene (reference sequence). The CDR3 has 11 residues. V was pared by 3 bases and J by 11 bases, with 13 bases between. The CDR3 is CSARGGVGAFF. The CDR3 coding sequence is TGCAGTGCTAGGGGCGGGGTTGGGGCTTTCTTT.

About this clonotype itself: At one of its ends the junction is not consistent with the germline gene, which may arise from a read error. The chain couples TRBV7-2 to TRBJ1-2; D is unresolved. The CDR3 spans 11 residues. Per the germline V gene, CDR1 is SGHTA and CDR2 is FQGNSA. In nucleotides, the CDR3 is TGTGCCAGCAGCGCCGCAACGAGGCTACCCTTC. Translating it yields CASSAATRLPF.

The chain employs TRBV29-1 and TRBJ1-1; D is perhaps TRBD1 (5 bases). The germline gives CDR1 SQVTM, CDR2 ANQGSEA. The CDR3 totals 10 residues. V was shortened by 3 bases and J by 8 bases, with 7 bases between the two germline ends. Here the CDR3 reads CSVERTEAFF. The CDR3 coding sequence is TGCAGCGTTGAGCGGACAGAAGCTTTCTTT. The full variable domain, in which reference TRBV29-1 and TRBJ1-1 provide the parts outside the CDR3, is SAVISQKPSRDICQRGTSLTIQCQVDSQVTMMFWYRQQPGQSLTLIATANQGSEATYESGFVIDKFPISRPNLTFSTLTVSNMSPEDSSIYLCSVERTEAFFGQGTRLTVV.